This entry lists 23 T cell receptor beta chains sequenced from one sample in a study of metastatic and nonmetastatic thyroid tumors. With MiXCR, TCRdb reprocessed the PCR reads. The table lists around 13,000 clones, about 25% of them singletons. Each patient came to thyroid surgery without any prior treatment (of any kind). Material: blood. The receptors shown here come from a male donor with papillary thyroid cancer or a benign thyroid nodule (not recorded which). Some clones in this sample may be carry-over from other donors' samples.

The chain uses TRBV5-1 and TRBJ2-2; no reliable D call. Germline assignment: CDR1 SGHRS and CDR2 YFSETQ. This CDR3 has 14 amino acids. The germline V and J ends were trimmed by 4 bases and 6 bases, with 13 bases remaining between them. The CDR3 sequence is CASSEATLPGELFF. As DNA, the CDR3 is TGCGCCAGCAGCGAGGCGACACTCCCCGGGGAGCTGTTTTTT. The full variable domain, its missing parts supplied by reference TRBV5-1 and TRBJ2-2, is KAGVTQTPRYLIKTRGQQVTLSCSPISGHRSVSWYQQTPGQGLQFLFEYFSETQRNKGNFPGRFSGRQFSNSRSEMNVSTLELGDSALYLCASSEATLPGELFFGEGSRLTVL.

V usage is TRBV6-4 and J usage is TRBJ2-3, with D perhaps matching TRBD1 (5 bases). Germline lookup yields CDR1 MRHNA and CDR2 SNTAGT. The CDR3 has 14 residues. The CDR3 DNA follows: TGTGGGTGGAGTGAAGGGGAAAGCACAGATACGCAGTATTTT. Protein product: CGWSEGESTDTQYF.

This clone is medium-sized by share. The chain employs TRBV29-1 and TRBJ1-2, with TRBD1 matching 7 bases. After removal of 0 bases from V and 1 base from J, the junction contained 2 bases not matched to a gene. Germline CDR1 SQVTM, CDR2 ANQGSEA. This CDR3 is 14 amino acids long. The CDR3 is CSVEDPGGNYGYTF. CDR3 in DNA: TGCAGCGTTGAAGATCCAGGGGGTAACTATGGCTACACCTTC.

This clone is medium-sized within its sample. The V call is TRBV27, the J call TRBJ2-1, with 7 bases aligning to TRBD2. Germline values: CDR1 MNHEY, CDR2 SMNVEV (reference sequence). The CDR3 spans 17 residues. Trimming cost V 4 bases and J 4 bases; bases outside gene matches: 13. CDR3: CASSYTPGTTDYNEQFF. The CDR3, as DNA: TGTGCCAGCAGTTATACACCCGGGACTACAGATTACAATGAGCAGTTCTTC.

By sample fraction, this clone is medium-sized. This chain uses TRBV6-1 with TRBJ2-1, with TRBD1 matching 8 bases. This CDR3 contains 16 residues. Per the germline V gene, CDR1 is MNHNS and CDR2 is SASEGT. J lost 3 bases, V lost 7 bases, and 11 bases had no gene match. The CDR3 DNA reads as TGTGCCAGCACGATGACAGGGGCCGATTTCTACAATGAGCAGTTCTTC. This gives the protein CASTMTGADFYNEQFF.

In this sample, this clone turned up a few times. The chain uses TRBV27 and TRBJ2-2; TRBD1 might be the D (6 bases). The CDR3 is 14 residues long. CDR1 is MNHEY and CDR2 is SMNVEV in the germline V gene (reference sequence). With 8 bases removed from V and 2 bases from J, the gap between germline ends came to 12 bases. CDR3 residues: CASATGPNTGELFF. The CDR3 nucleotides read TGTGCCAGCGCGACAGGACCTAACACCGGGGAGCTGTTTTTT.

This clone occurred a few times. The chain joins TRBV6-1 to TRBJ1-1; perhaps TRBD1 as D (5 bases). This CDR3 has 16 amino acids. V dropped 2 bases and J dropped 4 bases, with 17 bases sitting between them. Germline values: CDR1 MNHNS, CDR2 SASEGT. Written as DNA, the CDR3 is TGTGCCAGCAGTGAAACTCTTGAGGGGCTTCTCACTGAAGCTTTCTTT. This translates into CASSETLEGLLTEAFF.

In its sample, this clone was seen a few times. The V and J genes are TRBV12-3 or TRBV12-4 and TRBJ1-2; D gene unclear. The CDR3 has 11 residues. V lost 4 bases and J 4 bases, leaving 4 bases between the germline ends. The CDR3 protein is CASSSLYGYTF. The CDR3 coding sequence is TGTGCCAGCAGTTCTCTCTATGGCTACACCTTC.

The rearrangement uses TRBV7-9 and TRBJ1-2; 8 nucleotides line up with TRBD1. Germline V gene lookup returns CDR1 SEHNR and CDR2 FQNEAQ (reference sequence). This CDR3 spans 14 amino acids. V lost 2 bases to trimming and J lost 6 bases; unmatched junction nucleotides: 5. CDR3 DNA sequence: TGTGCCAGCAGCTTACTGACAGGGGCTAATGGCTACACCTTC. It encodes CASSLLTGANGYTF.

By its share, this clone is large (0.1 to 1%). The chain carries TRBV7-6 and TRBJ2-1; 11 bases map to TRBD2. Germline loops: CDR1 SGHVS, CDR2 FNYEAQ. After removal of 1 base from V and 0 bases from J, the junction contained 5 bases not matched to a gene. This CDR3 spans 18 amino acids. The CDR3 coding sequence is TGTGCCAGCAGCTTAGGCACTAGCGGGGGTAGCTCCTACAATGAGCAGTTCTTC. Its protein product is CASSLGTSGGSSYNEQFF.

This clone was observed a few times. The genes are TRBV28 and TRBJ2-7; D is perhaps TRBD2 (5 bases). The length of the CDR3 is 15 residues. The germline V and J ends were trimmed by 6 bases and 0 bases, with 15 bases remaining between them. Germline values: CDR1 MDHEN, CDR2 SYDVKM. CDR3 protein: CASRLNSGSSYEQYF. CDR3 nucleotide sequence: TGTGCCAGCAGACTTAACAGCGGCAGCTCCTACGAGCAGTACTTC.

This clone appeared a few times. This rearrangement joins TRBV20-1 to TRBJ2-2; a weak D match, TRBD1 (6 bases). V was clipped by 1 base and J by 3 bases, with 9 bases between them. This CDR3 comprises 14 residues. Germline CDR1 DFQATT, CDR2 SNEGSKA (reference sequence). This chain's CDR3 is CSARGEGDTGELFF. DNA of the CDR3: TGCAGTGCTAGAGGCGAGGGGGACACCGGGGAGCTGTTTTTT.

This clone came up a few times. V gene TRBV6-2 or TRBV6-3 combines with J gene TRBJ2-3; no clear D. From germline, CDR1 is MNHEY and CDR2 SVGEGT. The V end lost 6 bases, the J end lost 3 bases, and 4 bases lay between the germline ends. This CDR3 comprises 11 residues. CDR3 protein: CASRTTDTQYF. CDR3 nucleotide sequence: TGTGCCAGCAGAACTACAGATACGCAGTATTTT.

The CDR3 DNA follows: TGTGCCACCAGCGAGATATACACCGGGGAGCTGTTTTTT. It translates to CATSEIYTGELFF. The rearrangement links TRBV24-1 to TRBJ2-2; the D is unclear. CDR1 is KGHDR, CDR2 SFDVKD, per germline. The CDR3 is 13 residues long. Trimming removed 7 bases at V and 3 bases at J, with 8 bases between.

This clone was detected a few times. The V gene is TRBV6-1, the J gene TRBJ1-1; D unclear. With 7 bases removed from V and 5 bases from J, the gap between germline ends came to 14 bases. Germline CDR1 is MNHNS and CDR2 is SASEGT. The CDR3 is 13 amino acids. DNA for the CDR3: TGTGCCAGCACAGGTGTGGGTATAACTGAAGCTTTCTTT. The encoded protein is CASTGVGITEAFF.

This clone was recorded at least ten times. The CDR3 does not end in the conserved phenylalanine or tryptophan, so this is likely a read error. The chain is built from TRBV12-3 or TRBV12-4 and TRBJ1-2; D call uncertain. V dropped 7 bases and J dropped 8 bases, with 17 bases sitting between them. CDR3 length: 13 residues. CDR3 DNA sequence: TGTGCCAGCACCATCGGTAGGGCCCACGGCTACACCCTC. It is translated as CASTIGRAHGYTL.

This clone occurred a few times. The rearrangement links TRBV6-2 or TRBV6-3 to TRBJ2-5, with D perhaps matching TRBD2 (7 bases). CDR3 length equals 15 residues. Germline lookup yields CDR1 MNHEY and CDR2 SVGEGT. Deletions cut 1 base from V and 2 bases from J, with 11 bases between. CDR3 region: CASSYWGGPQETQYF. The CDR3 DNA reads as TGTGCCAGCAGTTACTGGGGGGGCCCTCAAGAGACCCAGTACTTC.

For this clone: Germline and junction disagree at one end, which may indicate a read error. The genes are TRBV24-1 and TRBJ2-2; 8 bases align to TRBD2. CDR1 and CDR2 (germline): KGHDR, SFDVKD. The CDR3 runs to 15 residues. CDR3 amino acids: CATSAGLGNAGELFF. Here the CDR3 DNA reads TGTGCCACTTCCGCGGGACTAGGGAACGCCGGGGAGCTGTTTTTT.

The J gene is TRBJ2-2, the V gene TRBV7-3, with D perhaps assigned TRBD1 or TRBD2 (5 bases each). Trimming stripped 0 bases from V and 3 bases from J, with 5 bases between. CDR1 SGHTA and CDR2 FQGTGA come from the germline V gene. CDR3 length equals 14 residues. The DNA for the CDR3 is TGTGCCAGCAGCTTAACGGGGGACACCGGGGAGCTGTTTTTT. Translated: CASSLTGDTGELFF.

This clone was counted only a few times. This chain uses TRBV24-1 with TRBJ2-1; tentative D call: TRBD2 (5 bases). V was trimmed by 5 bases and J by 8 bases, leaving 12 bases between them. Germline CDR1 and CDR2: KGHDR and SFDVKD. The CDR3 runs to 13 residues. The CDR3 region has the DNA TGTGCCACCAGTGTCGGGGAACGGGATGAGCAGTTCTTC. It is translated as CATSVGERDEQFF.

The chain combines TRBV7-9 with TRBJ2-5, with D unclear. This CDR3 comprises 15 residues. CDR1 is SEHNR and CDR2 is FQNEAQ in the germline V gene (reference sequence). Trimming took off 7 bases at V and 5 bases at J, with 20 bases between the two ends. CDR3 nucleotides: TGTGCCAGCACCCCAGTGGCGGACCATCACGAGACCCAGTACTTC. It yields the protein CASTPVADHHETQYF. Using reference TRBV7-9 and TRBJ2-5 for the parts outside the CDR3, the full variable domain is DTGVSQNPRHKITKRGQNVTFRCDPISEHNRLYWYRQTLGQGPEFLTYFQNEAQLEKSRLLSDRFSAERPKGSFSTLEIQRTEQGDSAMYLCASTPVADHHETQYFGPGTRLLVL.

This clone was counted at least ten times. The rearrangement uses TRBV15 and TRBJ1-3; D ambiguous. The germline V gene has CDR1 LNHNV and CDR2 YYDKDF (reference sequence). CDR3 length: 15 residues. Trimming cost V 5 bases and J 0 bases, with 11 bases left between them. In DNA form, the CDR3 reads TGTGCCACCAGCCAAGAGCTACTCTCTGGAAACACCATATATTTT. It encodes CATSQELLSGNTIYF.

Worth noting for this clone: A junction end diverges from the germline sequence, so it may reflect a read error. This chain joins TRBV11-1 and TRBJ2-3; 14 nucleotides line up with TRBD2. In germline, CDR1 is SGHAT, CDR2 FQDESV (reference sequence). The CDR3 runs to 15 residues. The CDR3 coding sequence is TGTGCCAGCAGACCCGGGACTAGCGGGAGAGATACTCAGTATTTT. Translation: CASRPGTSGRDTQYF.